The clone carrying this TCR beta chain was observed at least ten times. Its antigen is currently unknown. This CDR3 region has 17 residues. V lost 7 bases and J lost 4; bases outside the gene matches: 10. Germline assignment: CDR1 LGHDT and CDR2 YNNKEL (reference sequence). These data belong to a study of blood T cells in healthy people across ages. Whole-study results and caveats: With age, beta diversity per million T cells declined roughly linearly, significantly by approximately 41.

A second PCR, run for roughly 7 to 11 cycles, used a sample-barcoded 5' primer plus a J-beta primer mix. Each cDNA molecule carried a tag from a template-switch adaptor that contained 12 random nucleotides. Each CDR3 protein gets one entry after TCRdb re-called the 5' RACE reads with MiXCR. The repertoire holds some 1.4 million distinct CDR3 sequences, with 35% to 45% as singletons. The sequencing sample was made of blood. The TCR sequence derives from a woman aged 18-35 years in good health. V and J are TRBV3-1 and TRBJ2-3; 14 bases map to TRBD2. In DNA form, the CDR3 reads TGTGCCAGCAAGGGGACTAGCGGGAGAGGTGGAGCAGATACGCAGTATTTT. This translates into CASKGTSGRGGADTQYF.